Following are 22 T cell receptor beta chains from one sample sequenced in a study of beta chain features in type 1 diabetes. Study outcomes and limitations: Shortening of TCRB CDR3s, moderate but significant, appeared in all four CD4+ subsets of Type 1 diabetes patients.

The authors reverse transcribed all of the isolated RNA, so sequencing captured expressed TCRB transcripts. Libraries were prepared by immunoSEQ multiplex PCR; TCRdb keeps only in-frame clonotypes and omits some of them. The sample yields roughly 330,000 clones, about 13% seen once. These TCRs' antigens remain unknown. What was sequenced was naive CD4+ T cells from blood. The receptors come from a woman aged 18-29 years with type 1 diabetes.

This clone appeared a few times. The CDR3 protein is CATSRDTGVQETQYF. The CDR3 nucleotides read TGTGCCACCAGCAGAGATACGGGGGTCCAAGAGACCCAGTACTTC. The J gene is TRBJ2-5, the V gene TRBV15; a possible D gene is TRBD2 (6 bases). CDR1 and CDR2 (germline): LNHNV, YYDKDF (reference sequence). This CDR3 is 15 amino acids long. Trimming removed 0 bases from V and 1 base from J, with 9 bases in between.

The chain carries TRBV7-3 and TRBJ2-5; TRBD1 agrees at 10 bases. From germline, CDR1 is SGHTA and CDR2 FQGTGA. The CDR3 has 13 residues. V lost 5 bases and J lost 4; bases outside the gene matches: 1. This chain's CDR3 is CASSRTGGETQYF. The CDR3 bases are TGTGCCAGCAGCCGGACAGGGGGAGAGACCCAGTACTTC.

This chain links TRBV18 with TRBJ2-7; TRBD1 matches 7 bases. The V and J ends lost 1 base and 4 bases, in that order; junction bases with no gene match: 7. The CDR3 is 15 amino acids. Germline lookup yields CDR1 KGHSH and CDR2 LQKENI. CDR3 in DNA: TGTGCCAGCTCACCACTGGCAGGGGGTTGGTACGAGCAGTACTTC. It encodes CASSPLAGGWYEQYF. The full variable domain, rest sourced from reference TRBV18 and TRBJ2-7, is NAGVMQNPRHLVRRRGQEARLRCSPMKGHSHVYWYRQLPEEGLKFMVYLQKENIIDESGMPKERFSAEFPKEGPSILRIQQVVRGDSAAYFCASSPLAGGWYEQYFGPGTRLTVT.

This clone was found a few times. J is TRBJ2-7 and V is TRBV7-2; 12 nucleotides agree with TRBD2. Losses at the gene ends were 7 bases for V and 4 bases for J; bases not matched to a gene: 5. Germline CDR1 reads SGHTA; CDR2 reads FQGNSA. CDR3 length: 14 residues. The CDR3 DNA follows: TGTGCCAGCACCTTGACTAGCGGGAGATACGAGCAGTACTTC. It encodes CASTLTSGRYEQYF.

The rearrangement joins TRBV19 to TRBJ1-1; D not certain. The germline V and J ends were trimmed by 3 bases and 1 base, with 6 bases remaining between them. Germline values: CDR1 LNHDA, CDR2 SQIVND (reference sequence). This CDR3 spans 13 amino acids. The CDR3 DNA reads as TGTGCCAGTAGTATCGACACGAACACTGAAGCTTTCTTT. It is translated as CASSIDTNTEAFF.

The rearrangement uses TRBV7-2 and TRBJ2-3; 7 bases are shared with TRBD1. The CDR3 consists of 16 residues. V lost 5 bases to trimming and J lost 0 bases; unmatched junction nucleotides: 8. CDR1 and CDR2 (germline): SGHTA, FQGNSA. CDR3 in amino acids: CASSPHRGWSTDTQYF. The CDR3 bases are TGTGCCAGCAGCCCCCACAGGGGATGGAGCACAGATACGCAGTATTTT.

The rearrangement joins TRBV27 to TRBJ1-2; TRBD1 is a possible D gene (6 bases). This CDR3 region has 15 residues. V lost 2 bases to trimming and J lost 3 bases, with 13 bases between them. Germline CDR1 reads MNHEY; CDR2 reads SMNVEV (reference sequence). CDR3 in amino acids: CASSLNWGGDYGYTF. DNA for the CDR3: TGTGCCAGCAGTTTAAACTGGGGGGGCGACTATGGCTACACCTTC.

The genes are TRBV7-2 and TRBJ2-1; 11 bases map to TRBD2. The CDR3 is 15 amino acids. The germline gives CDR1 SGHTA, CDR2 FQGNSA. V gave up 4 bases and J gave up 3 bases; unmatched junction bases: 2. CDR3 in DNA: TGTGCCAGCAGCTACGGGACTAGCGGCTACAATGAGCAGTTCTTC. Protein product: CASSYGTSGYNEQFF.

The chain recombines TRBV7-8 with TRBJ2-1; the D gene is possibly TRBD2 (5 bases). The V end was cut by 2 bases, the J end by 3 bases, with 11 bases between. The CDR3 is 15 amino acids. In germline, CDR1 is SGHVS, CDR2 FQNEAQ. The CDR3 sequence: CASSLKTILYNEQFF. The CDR3 coding sequence is TGTGCCAGCAGCTTAAAGACTATCCTCTACAATGAGCAGTTCTTC.

V and J are TRBV7-3 and TRBJ2-1; 8 bases align to TRBD1. Looked up from germline, CDR1 is SGHTA and CDR2 is FQGTGA. J gave up 4 bases and V 3 bases, and 5 bases lay outside the gene matches. The CDR3 has 15 amino acids. In DNA form, the CDR3 reads TGTGCCAGCAGCTTTAGACAGGGGTGGTACAATGAGCAGTTCTTC. As protein: CASSFRQGWYNEQFF.

This clone occurred a few times. The rearrangement joins TRBV10-3 to TRBJ2-7; 9 positions match TRBD1. Per germline, CDR1 ENHRY and CDR2 SYGVKD. The ends lost 4 bases at V and 5 bases at J; junction bases unmatched: 3. The CDR3 runs to 13 residues. The CDR3, as DNA: TGTGCCATCAGTGGGAGGACAGGGGACGAGCAGTACGTC. It specifies CAISGRTGDEQYV.

This clone was seen more than once but under ten times. The genes are TRBV23-1 and TRBJ1-2; 10 nucleotides agree with TRBD1. TRBV23-1 is given ORF status, its function remaining uncertain. Trimming removed 2 bases from V and 8 bases from J; junction bases left unmatched: 11. The CDR3 is made up of 16 amino acids. The CDR3 is CASSQETGQGFWGYTF. The CDR3 DNA reads as TGCGCCAGCAGTCAAGAAACGGGACAGGGGTTCTGGGGCTACACCTTC.

The V gene is TRBV11-2, the J gene TRBJ2-3, with a possible D match to TRBD2 (5 bases). Trimming cost V 0 bases and J 2 bases, with 24 bases left between them. Looked up from germline, CDR1 is SGHAT and CDR2 is FQNNGV. The CDR3 sequence is 20 residues long. This CDR3 is CASSLDGKRPTHTHTDTQYF. The CDR3 bases are TGTGCCAGCAGCTTAGATGGAAAGCGGCCAACCCACACACACACAGATACGCAGTATTTT. Complete variable domain (other parts from reference TRBV11-2 and TRBJ2-3): EAGVAQSPRYKIIEKRQSVAFWCNPISGHATLYWYQQILGQGPKLLIQFQNNGVVDDSQLPKDRFSAERLKGVDSTLKIQPAKLEDSAVYLCASSLDGKRPTHTHTDTQYFGPGTRLTVL.

V is TRBV7-9 and J is TRBJ2-1; 7 positions agree with TRBD2. The ends lost 5 bases at V and 1 base at J; junction bases unmatched: 8. There are 16 residues in the CDR3. Germline V gene lookup returns CDR1 SEHNR and CDR2 FQNEAQ (reference sequence). CDR3 protein: CASSPLSGLSYNEQFF. CDR3 coding DNA: TGTGCCAGCAGCCCTCTTAGCGGGCTATCCTACAATGAGCAGTTCTTC.

There are a few counts of this clone. The chain couples TRBV7-2 to TRBJ2-5, with TRBD2 matching 16 bases. J gave up 4 bases and V 1 base, and 6 bases lay outside the gene matches. Germline CDR1 and CDR2: SGHTA and FQGNSA. This CDR3 is 18 amino acids long. The CDR3 region is CASSLEGLAGGRGETQYF. In DNA, the CDR3 is TGTGCCAGCAGCTTAGAGGGACTAGCGGGAGGGCGGGGAGAGACCCAGTACTTC.

As for this clone: The same CDR3 also results from other DNA sequences found in this sample. The V gene is TRBV18, the J gene TRBJ2-7; possible D gene TRBD1, 6 bases. Germline V gives CDR1 KGHSH, CDR2 LQKENI. V was trimmed by 3 bases and J by 2 bases, leaving 8 bases between them. This CDR3 region has 13 residues. CDR3 DNA: TGTGCCAGCTCACCCGGACAGACCTACGAGCAGTACGTC. Its protein is CASSPGQTYEQYV.

The chain couples TRBV7-8 to TRBJ1-5; a possible D gene is TRBD1 (6 bases). The V end lost 0 bases, the J end lost 4 bases, and 13 bases lay between the germline ends. CDR3 length: 16 amino acids. The germline gives CDR1 SGHVS, CDR2 FQNEAQ. The CDR3 DNA sequence: TGTGCCAGCAGCTTAGCGAGGCGGACAGTAAATCAGCCCCAGCATTTT. Encoded protein: CASSLARRTVNQPQHF.

This clone was counted only a few times. The V call is TRBV7-2, the J call TRBJ2-1; D remains ambiguous. V lost 5 bases and J 9 bases, leaving 8 bases between the germline ends. This CDR3 region has 11 residues. The germline gives CDR1 SGHTA, CDR2 FQGNSA. CDR3 bases: TGTGCCAGCAGCGCCTCGAGTGAGCAGTTCTTC. As protein: CASSASSEQFF.

V is TRBV9 and J is TRBJ2-7; 11 nucleotides match TRBD2. V was clipped by 0 bases and J by 2 bases; unmatched bases: 4. In germline, CDR1 is SGDLS, CDR2 YYNGEE. CDR3 length: 16 residues. Here the CDR3 reads CASSVDLAGGTYEQYF. The CDR3 DNA follows: TGTGCCAGCAGCGTAGATTTAGCGGGAGGGACCTACGAGCAGTACTTC.

This clone has a handful of counts. The V gene is TRBV30, the J gene TRBJ1-1; D call uncertain. Trimming stripped 4 bases from V and 3 bases from J, with 15 bases between. This CDR3 region has 14 residues. Germline V gene lookup returns CDR1 GTSNPN and CDR2 SVGIG (reference sequence). For the CDR3, the DNA is TGTGCCTGGAACGGGGAGGATTTCGACACTGAAGCTTTCTTT. Protein sequence: CAWNGEDFDTEAFF. Filled out from reference TRBV30 and TRBJ1-1, the complete variable domain reads SQTIHQWPATLVQPVGSPLSLECTVEGTSNPNLYWYRQAAGRGLQLLFYSVGIGQISSEVPQNLSASRPQDRQFILSSKKLLLSDSGFYLCAWNGEDFDTEAFFGQGTRLTVV.

This clone was counted a few times. The chain uses TRBV12-2 and TRBJ2-7; TRBD2 is the table's D call, not checked against the DNA. TRBV12-2 represents a pseudogene. The CDR3 extends over 16 amino acids. The CDR3 spells CASRLGGGGDSYEQYV. The CDR3 nucleotides read TGTGCAAGTCGCTTAGGTGGCGGTGGGGACTCCTACGAGCAGTACGTC.

This clone was observed a handful of times. J is TRBJ1-5 and V is TRBV30; D is uncertain. Trimming stripped 2 bases from V and 5 bases from J, with 10 bases between. CDR1 and CDR2 from the germline V gene are GTSNPN and SVGIG (reference sequence). The CDR3 covers 13 residues. The CDR3 spells CAWSYTADQPQHF. The CDR3 nucleotides are TGTGCCTGGAGTTACACAGCAGATCAGCCCCAGCATTTT.